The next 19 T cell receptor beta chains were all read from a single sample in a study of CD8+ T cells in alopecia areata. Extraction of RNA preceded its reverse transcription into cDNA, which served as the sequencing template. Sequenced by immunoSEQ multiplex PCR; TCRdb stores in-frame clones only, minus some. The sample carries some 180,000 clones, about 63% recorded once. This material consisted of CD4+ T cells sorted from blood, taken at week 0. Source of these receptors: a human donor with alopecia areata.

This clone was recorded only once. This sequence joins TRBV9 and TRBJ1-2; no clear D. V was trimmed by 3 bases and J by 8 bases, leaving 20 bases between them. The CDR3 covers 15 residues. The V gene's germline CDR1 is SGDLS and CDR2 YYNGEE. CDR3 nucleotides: TGTGCCAGCAGCGCGGGTCCGGGTCACCTTACAGGCTACACCTTC. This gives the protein CASSAGPGHLTGYTF.

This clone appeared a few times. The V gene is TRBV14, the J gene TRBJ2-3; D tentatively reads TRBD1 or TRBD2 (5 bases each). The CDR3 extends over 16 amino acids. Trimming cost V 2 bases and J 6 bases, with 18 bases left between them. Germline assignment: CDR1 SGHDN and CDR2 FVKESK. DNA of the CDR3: TGTGCCAGCAGCCAACAAGGGACGCTGATACGCGATACGCAGTATTTT. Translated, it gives CASSQQGTLIRDTQYF. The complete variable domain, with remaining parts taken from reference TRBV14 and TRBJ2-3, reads EAGVTQFPSHSVIEKGQTVTLRCDPISGHDNLYWYRRVMGKEIKFLLHFVKESKQDESGMPNNRFLAERTGGTYSTLKVQPAELEDSGVYFCASSQQGTLIRDTQYFGPGTRLTVL.

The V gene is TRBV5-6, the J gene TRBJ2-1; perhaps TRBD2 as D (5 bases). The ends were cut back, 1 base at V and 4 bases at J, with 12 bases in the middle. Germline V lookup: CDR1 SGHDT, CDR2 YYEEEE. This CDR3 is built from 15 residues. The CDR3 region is CASSLYLARYNEQFF. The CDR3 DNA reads TGTGCCAGCAGCTTGTACCTAGCCCGGTACAATGAGCAGTTCTTC.

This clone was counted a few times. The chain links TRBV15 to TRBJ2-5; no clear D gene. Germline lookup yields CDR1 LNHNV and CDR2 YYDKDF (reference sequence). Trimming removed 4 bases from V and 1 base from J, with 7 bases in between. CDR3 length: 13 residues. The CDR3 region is CATSMNSQETQYF. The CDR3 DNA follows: TGTGCCACCAGCATGAACAGCCAAGAGACCCAGTACTTC.

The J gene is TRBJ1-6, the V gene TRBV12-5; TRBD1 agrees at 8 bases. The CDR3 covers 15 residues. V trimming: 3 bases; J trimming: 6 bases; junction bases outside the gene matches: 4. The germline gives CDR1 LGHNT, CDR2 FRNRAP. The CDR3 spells CASGFWTGRNSPLHF. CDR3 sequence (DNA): TGTGCTAGTGGTTTTTGGACAGGGCGTAATTCACCCCTCCACTTT.

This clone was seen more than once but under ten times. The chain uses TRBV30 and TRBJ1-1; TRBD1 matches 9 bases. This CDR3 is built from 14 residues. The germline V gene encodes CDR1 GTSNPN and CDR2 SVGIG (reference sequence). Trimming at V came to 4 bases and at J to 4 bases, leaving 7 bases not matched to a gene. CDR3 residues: CAWTPGQGTTEAFF. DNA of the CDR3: TGTGCCTGGACCCCGGGACAGGGAACCACTGAAGCTTTCTTT. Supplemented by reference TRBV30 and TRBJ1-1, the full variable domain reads SQTIHQWPATLVQPVGSPLSLECTVEGTSNPNLYWYRQAAGRGLQLLFYSVGIGQISSEVPQNLSASRPQDRQFILSSKKLLLSDSGFYLCAWTPGQGTTEAFFGQGTRLTVV.

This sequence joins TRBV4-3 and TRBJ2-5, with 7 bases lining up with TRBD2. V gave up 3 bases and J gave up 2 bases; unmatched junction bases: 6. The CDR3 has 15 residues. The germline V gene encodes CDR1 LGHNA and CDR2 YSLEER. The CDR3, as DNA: TGCGCCAGCAGCCAGAGCGGGGTGCTTCAAGAGACCCAGTACTTC. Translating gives CASSQSGVLQETQYF.

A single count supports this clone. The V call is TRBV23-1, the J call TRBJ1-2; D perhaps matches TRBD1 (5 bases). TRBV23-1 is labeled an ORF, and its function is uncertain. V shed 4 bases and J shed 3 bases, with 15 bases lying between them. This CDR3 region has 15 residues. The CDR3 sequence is CASSRNKQGDYGYTF. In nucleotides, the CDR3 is TGCGCCAGCAGTCGTAACAAGCAGGGAGACTATGGCTACACCTTC.

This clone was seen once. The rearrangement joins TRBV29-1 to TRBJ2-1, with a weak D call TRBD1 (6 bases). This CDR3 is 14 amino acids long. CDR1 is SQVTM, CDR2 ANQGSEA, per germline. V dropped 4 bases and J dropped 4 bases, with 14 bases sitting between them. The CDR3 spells CSVVRGGRYNEQFF. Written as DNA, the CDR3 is TGCAGCGTTGTAAGAGGGGGTCGGTACAATGAGCAGTTCTTC.

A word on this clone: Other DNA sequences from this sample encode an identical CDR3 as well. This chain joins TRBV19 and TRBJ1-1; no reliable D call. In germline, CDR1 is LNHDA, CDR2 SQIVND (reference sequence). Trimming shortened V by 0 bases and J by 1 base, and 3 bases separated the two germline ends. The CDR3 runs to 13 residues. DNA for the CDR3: TGTGCCAGTAGTATAGACCGGAACACTGAAGCTTTCTTT. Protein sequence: CASSIDRNTEAFF.

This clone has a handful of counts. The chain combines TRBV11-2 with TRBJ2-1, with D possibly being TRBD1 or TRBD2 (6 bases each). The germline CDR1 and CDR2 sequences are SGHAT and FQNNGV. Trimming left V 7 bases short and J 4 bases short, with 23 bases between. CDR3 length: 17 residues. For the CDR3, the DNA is TGTGCCAGCACCACCCGGATTGGGGGCGGGGTATACAATGAGCAGTTCTTC. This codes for CASTTRIGGGVYNEQFF. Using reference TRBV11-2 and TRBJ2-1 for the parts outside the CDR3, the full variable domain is EAGVAQSPRYKIIEKRQSVAFWCNPISGHATLYWYQQILGQGPKLLIQFQNNGVVDDSQLPKDRFSAERLKGVDSTLKIQPAKLEDSAVYLCASTTRIGGGVYNEQFFGPGTRLTVL.

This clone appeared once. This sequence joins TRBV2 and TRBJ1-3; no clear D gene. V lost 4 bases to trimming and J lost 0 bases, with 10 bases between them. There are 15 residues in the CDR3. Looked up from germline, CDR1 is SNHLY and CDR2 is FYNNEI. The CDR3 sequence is CASSVGFGSGNTIYF. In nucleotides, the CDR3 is TGTGCCAGCAGTGTTGGGTTCGGCTCTGGAAACACCATATATTTT.

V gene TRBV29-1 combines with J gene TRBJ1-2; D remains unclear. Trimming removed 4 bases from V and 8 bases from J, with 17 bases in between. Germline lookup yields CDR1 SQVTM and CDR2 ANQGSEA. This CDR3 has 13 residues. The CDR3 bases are TGCAGCGTTGTGACGGTTCGTACGGGCGGCTACACCTTC. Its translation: CSVVTVRTGGYTF. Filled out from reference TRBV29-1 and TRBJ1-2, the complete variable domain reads SAVISQKPSRDICQRGTSLTIQCQVDSQVTMMFWYRQQPGQSLTLIATANQGSEATYESGFVIDKFPISRPNLTFSTLTVSNMSPEDSSIYLCSVVTVRTGGYTFGSGTRLTVV.

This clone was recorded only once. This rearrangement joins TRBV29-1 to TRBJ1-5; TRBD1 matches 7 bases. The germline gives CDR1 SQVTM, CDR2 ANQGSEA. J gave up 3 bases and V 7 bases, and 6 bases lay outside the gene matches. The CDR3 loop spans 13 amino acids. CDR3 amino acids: CSAADRPNQPQHF. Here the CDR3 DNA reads TGCAGCGCTGCGGACAGGCCCAATCAGCCCCAGCATTTT.

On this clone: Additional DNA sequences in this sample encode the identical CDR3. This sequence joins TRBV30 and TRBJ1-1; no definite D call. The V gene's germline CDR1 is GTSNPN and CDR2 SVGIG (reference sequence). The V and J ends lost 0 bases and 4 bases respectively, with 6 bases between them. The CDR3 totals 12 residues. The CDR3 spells CAWSVGGTEAFF. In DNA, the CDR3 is TGTGCCTGGAGTGTCGGCGGCACTGAAGCTTTCTTT.

In nucleotides, the CDR3 is TGCAGCGTTGCCCCTCCTAATCATCCCACAGATACGCAGTATTTT. Its protein product is CSVAPPNHPTDTQYF. The chain employs TRBV29-1 and TRBJ2-3; D remains unclear. Germline V gene sequence: CDR1 SQVTM, CDR2 ANQGSEA. There are 15 residues in the CDR3. Trimming removed 4 bases at V and 2 bases at J, with 16 bases between.

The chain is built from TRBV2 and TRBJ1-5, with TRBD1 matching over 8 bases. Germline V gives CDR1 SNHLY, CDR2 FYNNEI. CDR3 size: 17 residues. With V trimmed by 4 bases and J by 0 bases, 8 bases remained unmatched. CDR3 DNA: TGTGCCAGCAGTGGACAGGGGCAAAGCTCTAGCAATCAGCCCCAGCATTTT. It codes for CASSGQGQSSSNQPQHF.

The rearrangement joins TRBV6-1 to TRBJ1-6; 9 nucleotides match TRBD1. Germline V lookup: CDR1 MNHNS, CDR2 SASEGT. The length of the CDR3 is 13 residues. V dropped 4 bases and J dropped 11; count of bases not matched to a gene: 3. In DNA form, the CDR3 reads TGTGCCAGCAGTGGGACAGGGGTGGCACCCCTCCACTTT. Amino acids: CASSGTGVAPLHF.

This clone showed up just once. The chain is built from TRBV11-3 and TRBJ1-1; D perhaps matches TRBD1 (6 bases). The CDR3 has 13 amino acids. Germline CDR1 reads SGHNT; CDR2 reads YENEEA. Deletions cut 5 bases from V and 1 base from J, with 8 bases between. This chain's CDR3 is CASSAQGNTEAFF. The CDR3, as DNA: TGTGCCAGCAGCGCACAGGGGAACACTGAAGCTTTCTTT.